Described below is a single T cell receptor beta chain sequence and its context. The authors' processing: Amplifying reference gene primers gave estimates of nucleated cell counts. Clones were read by immunoSEQ multiplex PCR, and TCRdb kept only the in-frame ones, dropping some. D and trimming come from the DNA, and the V and J calls and clone size come from that table. The sample contains about 100,000 clones, around four fifths of which appear only once. The sample comes from a study of blood T cell repertoires in COVID-19. For the study at large: The cDNA or gDNA used as material had been derived from T cells, B-cell-depleted T cells, or PBMCs.

J gave up 2 bases and V 1 base, and 1 base lay outside the gene matches. Germline-derived CDR1 and CDR2 are LNHDA and SQIVND (reference sequence). This CDR3 is 15 amino acids long. Sequencing was done on a sample of peripheral blood. The sequence came from a man between 65 and 85 years old with active or convalescent COVID-19. The chain uses TRBV19 and TRBJ2-7; TRBD2 agrees at 11 bases. CDR3 in amino acids: CASSIGLAGTYEQYF. The DNA for the CDR3 is TGTGCCAGTAGTATAGGACTAGCGGGGACCTACGAGCAGTACTTC.